One and the same sample provided the 18 T cell receptor beta chains below, sequenced in a study of T-cell reconstitution after alpha-beta-depleted transplantation in children. The TCRbeta library incorporated unique molecular identifiers. TCRdb processed the PCR reads anew with MiXCR; each CDR3 protein has one entry. The sample has nearly 550,000 distinct CDR3 sequences, approximately 20% seen once. Here the sequenced sample was PBMCs from the stem cell graft donor, taken from the stem cell graft. The receptors shown here come from a human donor who donated a stem cell graft to a child with acute lymphoblastic leukemia.

The chain links TRBV12-3 or TRBV12-4 to TRBJ1-1; D is possibly TRBD1 (6 bases). This CDR3 spans 17 amino acids. The ends were cut back, 7 bases at V and 1 base at J, with 22 bases in the middle. The CDR3 coding sequence is TGTGCCAGCAACGACAGACTCTCAAAGGGGGGGAACACTGAAGCTTTCTTT. Its translation: CASNDRLSKGGNTEAFF.

The table lists this clonotype with many counts. The V gene is TRBV7-6, the J gene TRBJ2-1, with D hard to call. The germline V and J ends were trimmed by 2 bases and 0 bases, with 14 bases remaining between them. CDR1 and CDR2 (germline): SGHVS, FNYEAQ. The length of the CDR3 is 17 residues. The CDR3 loop is CASSLKTTVGSYNEQFF. DNA for the CDR3: TGTGCCAGCAGCTTAAAAACAACAGTCGGCTCCTACAATGAGCAGTTCTTC.

This chain links TRBV7-9 with TRBJ2-5; D remains unclear. The V and J ends lost 0 bases and 6 bases respectively, with 20 bases between them. This CDR3 region has 17 residues. Germline lookup yields CDR1 SEHNR and CDR2 FQNEAQ (reference sequence). The CDR3 region has the DNA TGTGCCAGCAGCTTAGCGCGGTGGGTCCTATCTTGGCAGACCCAGTACTTC. It specifies CASSLARWVLSWQTQYF.

This clonotype was recorded a few times. The chain is built from TRBV6-1 and TRBJ1-4, with a tentative D call TRBD1 (6 bases). The V gene lost 1 base and the J gene lost 8 bases, with 11 bases spanning the gap. CDR1 MNHNS and CDR2 SASEGT come from the germline V gene. The length of the CDR3 is 14 residues. In DNA, the CDR3 is TGTGCCAGCAGTGAAGACAGGGAGTCCGAAAAACTGTTTTTT. Translation: CASSEDRESEKLFF.

This clonotype was seen at least ten times. The chain combines TRBV5-1 with TRBJ1-2; 10 nucleotides line up with TRBD1. This CDR3 has 15 amino acids. With 4 bases clipped from V and 7 bases from J, the junction kept 10 bases outside the gene matches. From germline, CDR1 is SGHRS and CDR2 YFSETQ. DNA of the CDR3: TGCGCCAGCAGCGAGGAGACAGGGGGCAGAGGTGGCTACACCTTC. It specifies CASSEETGGRGGYTF.

This clonotype showed up many times. This chain joins TRBV7-8 and TRBJ2-5, with 7 positions matching TRBD1. Trimming took 3 bases from V and 2 from J; bases not matched to a gene: 3. The CDR3 covers 14 residues. Per germline, CDR1 SGHVS and CDR2 FQNEAQ. The CDR3 nucleotides read TGTGCCAGCAGCTTTGGGGACAGACAAGAGACCCAGTACTTC. Translating it yields CASSFGDRQETQYF.

The chain combines TRBV9 with TRBJ2-1, with 7 bases lining up with TRBD1. This CDR3 is 20 amino acids long. CDR1 and CDR2 (germline): SGDLS, YYNGEE. With 4 bases clipped from V and 4 bases from J, the junction kept 23 bases outside the gene matches. The CDR3 DNA is TGTGCCAGCAGCCAAAGAGGAATCCGTCAGACGGGACAGACATACAATGAGCAGTTCTTC. As protein: CASSQRGIRQTGQTYNEQFF. The entire variable domain, with the rest obtained from reference TRBV9 and TRBJ2-1, is as follows: DSGVTQTPKHLITATGQRVTLRCSPRSGDLSVYWYQQSLDQGLQFLIQYYNGEERAKGNILERFSAQQFPDLHSELNLSSLELGDSALYFCASSQRGIRQTGQTYNEQFFGPGTRLTVL.

This clonotype showed up many times. The chain combines TRBV12-3 or TRBV12-4 with TRBJ1-1; weak D call: TRBD1 (5 bases). The CDR3 is 16 amino acids. The ends were cut back, 7 bases at V and 1 base at J, with 19 bases in the middle. CDR3 sequence: CASILGAQVRNTEAFF. The CDR3 DNA reads as TGTGCCAGCATCCTAGGGGCACAGGTTAGGAACACTGAAGCTTTCTTT.

This clonotype has more than one count but fewer than ten. V usage is TRBV19 and J usage is TRBJ2-1, with 7 positions matching TRBD1. The CDR3 contains 14 residues. V shed 6 bases and J 1 base; nucleotides not matched to a gene: 3. Per germline, CDR1 LNHDA and CDR2 SQIVND (reference sequence). The CDR3 sequence: CASRIRGSYNEQFF. The CDR3 nucleotides are TGTGCCAGTAGAATCAGGGGGTCCTACAATGAGCAGTTCTTC. Full variable domain (rest looked up from reference TRBV19 and TRBJ2-1): DGGITQSPKYLFRKEGQNVTLSCEQNLNHDAMYWYRQDPGQGLRLIYYSQIVNDFQKGDIAEGYSVSREKKESFPLTVTSAQKNPTAFYLCASRIRGSYNEQFFGPGTRLTVL.

The rearrangement uses TRBV18 and TRBJ2-5, with a tentative D call TRBD1 (6 bases). This CDR3 is 14 amino acids long. Between the trimmed V and J ends, which lost 4 bases and 1 base, there was a span of 10 bases. The germline V gene has CDR1 KGHSH and CDR2 LQKENI. The CDR3 DNA reads as TGTGCCAGCTCACATGGACAGACCCAAGAGACCCAGTACTTC. Amino acids: CASSHGQTQETQYF.

V gene TRBV7-9 combines with J gene TRBJ2-1; 8 bases map to TRBD2. CDR1 and CDR2 (germline): SEHNR, FQNEAQ (reference sequence). This CDR3 has 16 amino acids. V was clipped by 5 bases and J by 0 bases; unmatched bases: 6. CDR3 coding DNA: TGTGCCAGCAGCGGCTCCGGGACTAGCTCCTACAATGAGCAGTTCTTC. It encodes CASSGSGTSSYNEQFF.

The J gene is TRBJ2-5, the V gene TRBV7-6, with D unresolved. In germline, CDR1 is SGHVS, CDR2 FNYEAQ. This CDR3 region has 15 residues. V was pared by 1 base and J by 5 bases, with 14 bases between. CDR3: CASSLGLDQLETQYF. CDR3 in DNA: TGTGCCAGCAGCTTAGGATTAGATCAGTTGGAGACCCAGTACTTC.

This clonotype was found a few times. The genes are TRBV10-3 and TRBJ2-7, with 7 bases aligning to TRBD1. The CDR3 is 14 residues long. The V and J ends lost 5 bases and 6 bases, in that order; junction bases with no gene match: 10. Germline V gives CDR1 ENHRY, CDR2 SYGVKD. Written as DNA, the CDR3 is TGTGCCATCAGTACGGGGACAGACCTACCCGAGCAGTACTTC. This codes for CAISTGTDLPEQYF.

This clonotype was counted at least ten times. This rearrangement joins TRBV5-1 to TRBJ2-1; D uncertain. Germline V CDR1 and CDR2: SGHRS, YFSETQ. The CDR3 loop spans 14 amino acids. The V end was cut by 0 bases, the J end by 4 bases, with 8 bases between. This CDR3 reads CASSLDRAYNEQFF. DNA of the CDR3: TGCGCCAGCAGCTTGGATAGGGCTTACAATGAGCAGTTCTTC.

This clonotype has just a few counts. The chain has TRBV6-1 and TRBJ2-7; 8 bases map to TRBD2. The CDR3 length is 15 residues. V lost 7 bases and J lost 4; bases outside the gene matches: 12. Germline lookup yields CDR1 MNHNS and CDR2 SASEGT. This CDR3 reads CASTTLKSGSYEQYF. The CDR3 nucleotides are TGTGCCAGCACCACACTCAAGAGCGGGAGTTACGAGCAGTACTTC.

This clonotype has only a few counts. This rearrangement joins TRBV6-5 to TRBJ2-7; either TRBD1 or TRBD2 may fit D (5 bases each). Germline V CDR1 and CDR2: MNHEY, SVGAGI. The ends were cut back, 4 bases at V and 1 base at J, with 26 bases in the middle. CDR3 length equals 19 residues. As DNA, the CDR3 is TGTGCCAGCAGTTTTCCTTTGGGACGGACCTTAAAGCTTTCCTACGAGCAGTACTTC. It is translated as CASSFPLGRTLKLSYEQYF.

The CDR3, as DNA: TGTGCCAGCAGCGTAGGGACTAGAAGTGCGGATGCGCTAGAGACCCAGTACTTC. Translation gives CASSVGTRSADALETQYF. The chain has TRBV9 and TRBJ2-5; TRBD2 matches at 7 bases. Germline V gives CDR1 SGDLS, CDR2 YYNGEE. After removal of 0 bases from V and 4 bases from J, the junction contained 15 bases not matched to a gene. The CDR3 totals 18 residues.

The genes are TRBV19 and TRBJ2-3, with D unclear. CDR3 size: 11 residues. Germline V CDR1 and CDR2: LNHDA, SQIVND (reference sequence). V was clipped by 7 bases and J by 5 bases, with 7 bases between them. The CDR3 is CASTMGDTQYF. The DNA of the CDR3 is TGTGCCAGTACAATGGGAGATACGCAGTATTTT. The variable domain in full, with the rest retrieved from reference TRBV19 and TRBJ2-3, is DGGITQSPKYLFRKEGQNVTLSCEQNLNHDAMYWYRQDPGQGLRLIYYSQIVNDFQKGDIAEGYSVSREKKESFPLTVTSAQKNPTAFYLCASTMGDTQYFGPGTRLTVL.